The sequence of this T cell receptor beta chain was determined in a study of T-cell reconstitution after alpha-beta-depleted transplantation in children. Unique molecular identifiers were used in preparing the TCRbeta library. TCRdb re-called the PCR reads through MiXCR, storing one row per CDR3 protein. The sample shows approximately 590,000 distinct CDR3 sequences, about 10% of them seen only once. The V and J ends lost 4 bases and 1 base respectively, with 14 bases between them. The length of the CDR3 is 15 residues. Germline CDR1 DFQATT, CDR2 SNEGSKA (reference sequence). The chain employs TRBV20-1 and TRBJ1-5; D is undetermined. The material was PBMCs from the stem cell graft donor, obtained from the stem cell graft. This TCR was sampled from a human donor who donated a stem cell graft to a child with acute myeloid leukemia. The chain's CDR3 is CSANPPTGSNQPQHF. DNA for the CDR3: TGCAGTGCTAACCCGCCCACGGGAAGCAATCAGCCCCAGCATTTT.